The 4 T cell receptor beta chains below were found in one sample sequenced in a study of Tregs in tolerant kidney transplant recipients. Generated by immunoSEQ multiplex PCR, the TCRdb table keeps only in-frame clones and is missing some. The repertoire holds under 100,000 clones, with around 94% as singletons. The specimen sequenced was CD8+ T cells from blood. The receptors shown here come from a human donor in good health.

The chain recombines TRBV2 with TRBJ2-3, with D possibly TRBD2 on 6 matching bases. Germline CDR1 and CDR2: SNHLY and FYNNEI. With 7 bases removed from V and 2 bases from J, the gap between germline ends came to 16 bases. This CDR3 is built from 15 residues. Here the CDR3 reads CASMAGAGYTDTQYF. CDR3 nucleotides: TGTGCCAGCATGGCAGGTGCGGGGTACACAGATACGCAGTATTTT.

This clone came up once. This chain links TRBV5-6 with TRBJ1-1; unclear D gene. With 2 bases removed from V and 2 bases from J, the gap between germline ends came to 4 bases. Germline V gene data show CDR1 as SGHDT and CDR2 as YYEEEE. The CDR3 length is 12 residues. The CDR3 nucleotides read TGTGCCAGCAGCTTTCCTAACACTGAAGCTTTCTTT. Translated: CASSFPNTEAFF.

The V call is TRBV7-2, the J call TRBJ1-5, with D maybe TRBD1 (5 bases). CDR3 length: 14 amino acids. V shed 3 bases and J shed 6 bases, with 12 bases lying between them. Per germline, CDR1 SGHTA and CDR2 FQGNSA. CDR3 protein: CASSFGSRGQPQHF. The CDR3 bases are TGTGCCAGCAGCTTCGGATCTAGGGGTCAGCCCCAGCATTTT.

The chain has TRBV10-2 and TRBJ2-7; D might be TRBD1 or TRBD2, each matching 5 bases. The germline CDR1 and CDR2 sequences are WSHSY and SAAADI. The CDR3 runs 13 residues. The V end was cut by 5 bases, the J end by 2 bases, with 10 bases between. The CDR3: CASSLGPAYEQYF. DNA for the CDR3: TGCGCCAGCAGTCTGGGACCGGCCTACGAGCAGTACTTC.